These 28 T cell receptor beta chains originate from one sample sequenced in a study of shared clonotypes between healthy human individuals (dated by TCRdb to the early 2020s). Libraries were constructed by the immunoSEQ multiplex PCR assay. The table was pulled from immuneACCESS by TCRdb, which kept in-frame rearrangements only. Such tables lose some clones; where checked, under half of the loss comes from unresolved V genes, and the rest has no known cause. The sample yields 2,500,000 or so clones; less than 95% were counted once. The ten most abundant clones make up 0.37% of the sample. The sequenced sample was naive CD4+ T cells from PBMCs. Per the publication, the cell subset or site label means: CD45RA+ positively selected. These receptors all stem from a man between 18 and 35 years old in good health. Some clones in this sample may be carry-over from other donors' samples.

The CDR3 nucleotides are TGTGCCAGCAGCCTCCCGAAGTCAGGGAGGAACTCACCCCTCCACTTT. Residues: CASSLPKSGRNSPLHF. The J gene is TRBJ1-6, the V gene TRBV28; possible D gene TRBD1, 5 bases. Germline CDR1 is MDHEN and CDR2 is SYDVKM. The CDR3 extends over 16 amino acids. Trimming left V 6 bases short and J 10 bases short, with 22 bases between.

This chain connects TRBV5-1 to TRBJ2-1, with 11 bases fitting TRBD2. The V segment lost 1 base and the J segment 10 bases; nucleotides outside the gene matches: 4. CDR1 is SGHRS, CDR2 YFSETQ, per germline. The CDR3 consists of 14 residues. The CDR3 region has the DNA TGCGCCAGCAGCTTGACTAGCGGGGGACGGGAGCAGTTCTTC. It codes for CASSLTSGGREQFF.

This clone has just one count. The J gene is TRBJ1-4, the V gene TRBV28; 8 bases agree with TRBD1. J lost 3 bases, V lost 5 bases, and 8 bases had no gene match. Germline V CDR1 and CDR2: MDHEN, SYDVKM. This CDR3 contains 16 residues. Here the CDR3 DNA reads TGTGCCAGCAGTCACCAGGGGGCGCTTGCTAATGAAAAACTGTTTTTT. Protein product: CASSHQGALANEKLFF.

In the case of this clone: Other DNA sequences in this specimen translate into the identical CDR3. This chain joins TRBV7-9 and TRBJ1-2; 8 bases map to TRBD1. Germline V gene sequence: CDR1 SEHNR, CDR2 FQNEAQ (reference sequence). V gave up 1 base and J gave up 2 bases; unmatched junction bases: 3. The CDR3 contains 15 residues. CDR3: CASSLGQGINYGYTF. CDR3 nucleotides: TGTGCCAGCAGCTTAGGACAGGGGATAAACTATGGCTACACCTTC.

CDR3 in DNA: TGTGCCAGCAGTGAATCTCATGCAGCTCAGGCTGAAGCTTTCTTT. Translation gives CASSESHAAQAEAFF. V is TRBV6-1 and J is TRBJ1-1; D unresolved. CDR1 is MNHNS, CDR2 SASEGT, per germline. This CDR3 comprises 15 residues. Trimming stripped 2 bases from V and 6 bases from J, with 16 bases between.

This chain joins TRBV27 and TRBJ1-1, with TRBD1 identical over 7 bases. V lost 1 base to trimming and J lost 1 base; unmatched junction nucleotides: 3. Germline CDR1 is MNHEY and CDR2 is SMNVEV (reference sequence). CDR3 length: 15 amino acids. CDR3 protein: CASSLYPGGNTEAFF. DNA for the CDR3: TGTGCCAGCAGTTTATACCCAGGGGGGAACACTGAAGCTTTCTTT.

The chain has TRBV30 and TRBJ1-5; D remains ambiguous. The germline V and J ends were trimmed by 3 bases and 2 bases, with 11 bases remaining between them. Germline loops: CDR1 GTSNPN, CDR2 SVGIG (reference sequence). This CDR3 region has 14 residues. Written as DNA, the CDR3 is TGTGCCTGGAGCCCCTCAGGTGGCAATCAGCCCCAGCATTTT. It codes for CAWSPSGGNQPQHF.

Notes on this clone: Other DNA sequences from this sample encode an identical CDR3 as well. The chain employs TRBV28 and TRBJ1-2; D gene uncertain. Deletions cut 8 bases from V and 7 bases from J, with 2 bases between. CDR3 length: 8 amino acids. Germline lookup yields CDR1 MDHEN and CDR2 SYDVKM. This chain's CDR3 is CASGGYTF. The DNA for the CDR3 is TGTGCCAGCGGTGGCTACACCTTC.

This rearrangement joins TRBV28 to TRBJ2-2; TRBD2 aligns across 11 bases. Germline V gene data show CDR1 as MDHEN and CDR2 as SYDVKM. V lost 4 bases to trimming and J lost 5 bases; unmatched junction nucleotides: 9. The CDR3 is made up of 17 amino acids. The CDR3 sequence: CASSSGTSGDGTGELFF. Written as DNA, the CDR3 is TGTGCCAGCAGTTCCGGGACTAGCGGAGATGGGACCGGGGAGCTGTTTTTT. The variable domain in full, with the rest retrieved from reference TRBV28 and TRBJ2-2, is DVKVTQSSRYLVKRTGEKVFLECVQDMDHENMFWYRQDPGLGLRLIYFSYDVKMKEKGDIPEGYSVSREKKERFSLILESASTNQTSMYLCASSSGTSGDGTGELFFGEGSRLTVL.

V and J are TRBV27 and TRBJ1-4, with 8 bases that match TRBD1. Germline values: CDR1 MNHEY, CDR2 SMNVEV (reference sequence). The CDR3 is 19 residues long. The junction had 25 bases not matched to a gene; V was cut back by 6 bases and J by 10 bases. The DNA for the CDR3 is TGTGCCAGCAGGGGAACGGGCAGGGGGCTTATGAGGGCAACCGGAAAACTGTTTTTT. This gives the protein CASRGTGRGLMRATGKLFF.

This sequence joins TRBV4-1 and TRBJ2-3; possible D gene TRBD2, 6 bases. Trimming removed 0 bases from V and 2 bases from J, with 18 bases in between. From germline, CDR1 is MGHRA and CDR2 YSYEKL. The CDR3 is 18 amino acids. The CDR3 protein is CASSQEPPVAAPTDTQYF. DNA for the CDR3: TGCGCCAGCAGCCAAGAGCCCCCTGTAGCGGCACCCACAGATACGCAGTATTTT.

The J gene is TRBJ2-7, the V gene TRBV18, with D perhaps being TRBD1 or TRBD2 (7 bases each). V shed 3 bases and J shed 0 bases, with 15 bases lying between them. The CDR3 is made up of 16 amino acids. The germline gives CDR1 KGHSH, CDR2 LQKENI. The chain's CDR3 is CASSPGGRQGSYEQYF. Here the CDR3 DNA reads TGTGCCAGCTCACCCGGGGGGAGACAGGGCTCCTACGAGCAGTACTTC.

The gene calls are TRBV4-1 and TRBJ2-5; unclear D gene. Germline loops: CDR1 MGHRA, CDR2 YSYEKL. Trimming took off 0 bases at V and 3 bases at J, with 8 bases between the two ends. CDR3 length: 14 amino acids. CDR3 region: CASSQDVQEETQYF. The CDR3 DNA reads as TGCGCCAGCAGCCAAGATGTACAAGAAGAGACCCAGTACTTC.

A single count supports this clone. V is TRBV18 and J is TRBJ2-3; D gene unclear. Trimming took off 3 bases at V and 9 bases at J, with 13 bases between the two ends. Germline V CDR1 and CDR2: KGHSH, LQKENI. CDR3 length: 13 amino acids. CDR3: CASSPPILATQYF. CDR3 in DNA: TGTGCCAGCTCACCTCCGATCTTGGCCACGCAGTATTTT.

The chain recombines TRBV25-1 with TRBJ2-3, with 10 bases aligning to TRBD2. CDR3 length: 15 residues. CDR1 and CDR2 from the germline V gene are MGHDK and SYGVNS. V shed 8 bases and J 6 bases; nucleotides not matched to a gene: 11. CDR3 in DNA: TGTGCCAGCGCCGCAGCGGGAGGGGTCCCGGATACGCAGTATTTT. Translating gives CASAAAGGVPDTQYF.

The V and J genes are TRBV7-6 and TRBJ2-7; 11 bases map to TRBD1. Trimming at V came to 11 bases and at J to 7 bases, leaving 7 bases not matched to a gene. Germline loops: CDR1 SGHVS, CDR2 FNYEAQ. The CDR3 consists of 12 residues. CDR3 in amino acids: CAVNRDRGEQYF. Written as DNA, the CDR3 is TGTGCCGTAAATAGGGACAGGGGGGAGCAGTACTTC.

The chain has TRBV7-2 and TRBJ2-5; TRBD1 aligns across 11 bases. Trimming removed 1 base from V and 9 bases from J; junction bases left unmatched: 4. The CDR3 runs to 14 residues. The V gene's germline CDR1 is SGHTA and CDR2 FQGNSA. The chain's CDR3 is CASSLVGQGVPQYF. CDR3 nucleotides: TGTGCCAGCAGCTTAGTGGGACAGGGGGTCCCCCAGTACTTC.

This chain connects TRBV5-1 to TRBJ1-6, with TRBD1 matching over 9 bases. The germline CDR1 and CDR2 sequences are SGHRS and YFSETQ. This CDR3 has 14 amino acids. V dropped 4 bases and J dropped 10; count of bases not matched to a gene: 6. CDR3 DNA: TGCGCCAGCAGCCACGACGGACAGGGGTCACCCCTCCACTTT. Its translation: CASSHDGQGSPLHF.

Worth noting for this clone: The sample contains more than one DNA sequence encoding this CDR3. The J gene is TRBJ2-7, the V gene TRBV18, with 11 bases that match TRBD2. The CDR3 totals 15 residues. Germline CDR1 reads KGHSH; CDR2 reads LQKENI. Unmatched junction bases numbered 3, after V lost 2 bases and J lost 3 bases. The CDR3 loop reads CASSPTSGSSYEQYF. CDR3 coding DNA: TGTGCCAGCTCACCAACTAGCGGGAGTAGCTACGAGCAGTACTTC. The full variable domain, in which reference TRBV18 and TRBJ2-7 provide the parts outside the CDR3, is NAGVMQNPRHLVRRRGQEARLRCSPMKGHSHVYWYRQLPEEGLKFMVYLQKENIIDESGMPKERFSAEFPKEGPSILRIQQVVRGDSAAYFCASSPTSGSSYEQYFGPGTRLTVT.

This chain uses TRBV25-1 with TRBJ2-3; 10 nucleotides agree with TRBD2. Germline V CDR1 and CDR2: MGHDK, SYGVNS. The trim removed 4 bases at V and 7 bases at J, leaving 2 bases unmatched. This CDR3 region has 13 residues. The CDR3 bases are TGTGCCAGCAGTGGGACTAGCGGCAATACGCAGTATTTT. The encoded protein is CASSGTSGNTQYF. Full variable domain (missing parts from reference TRBV25-1 and TRBJ2-3): EADIYQTPRYLVIGTGKKITLECSQTMGHDKMYWYQQDPGMELHLIHYSYGVNSTEKGDLSSESTVSRIRTEHFPLTLESARPSHTSQYLCASSGTSGNTQYFGPGTRLTVL.

This clone appeared a single time. This chain links TRBV15 with TRBJ1-1; 7 bases align to TRBD1. Germline lookup yields CDR1 LNHNV and CDR2 YYDKDF (reference sequence). J lost 0 bases, V lost 3 bases, and 1 base had no gene match. CDR3 length: 14 amino acids. The CDR3 DNA sequence: TGTGCCACCAGCAGGGGACAGTTGAACACTGAAGCTTTCTTT. Its protein product is CATSRGQLNTEAFF.

The J gene is TRBJ2-6, the V gene TRBV9, with TRBD1 identical over 8 bases. The CDR3 contains 17 residues. After removal of 4 bases from V and 0 bases from J, the junction contained 6 bases not matched to a gene. Germline V gives CDR1 SGDLS, CDR2 YYNGEE. Here the CDR3 DNA reads TGTGCCAGCAGCTTCAGGGGGCAAAGCTCTGGGGCCAACGTCCTGACTTTC. Residues: CASSFRGQSSGANVLTF.

A single count supports this clone. J is TRBJ2-1 and V is TRBV5-4, with D tentatively TRBD2 (5 bases). The V end was cut by 0 bases, the J end by 3 bases, with 19 bases between. The CDR3 totals 18 residues. CDR1 and CDR2 (germline): SGHNT, YYREEE (reference sequence). CDR3 protein: CASSLASGRFQFYNEQFF. In nucleotides, the CDR3 is TGTGCCAGCAGCTTGGCCTCGGGAAGGTTCCAGTTCTACAATGAGCAGTTCTTC.

The chain has TRBV27 and TRBJ2-7, with 7 positions matching TRBD1. This CDR3 is 17 amino acids long. Germline V CDR1 and CDR2: MNHEY, SMNVEV (reference sequence). V was pared by 4 bases and J by 3 bases, with 15 bases of the junction left unmatched. CDR3 bases: TGTGCCAGCAGTTCATCACGTCGGGACAGTGGGCGCTACGAGCAGTACTTC. It codes for CASSSSRRDSGRYEQYF.

The V gene is TRBV5-4, the J gene TRBJ2-2; tentative D call: TRBD2 (6 bases). Deletions cut 2 bases from V and 6 bases from J, with 11 bases between. CDR1 SGHNT and CDR2 YYREEE come from the germline V gene (reference sequence). CDR3 length: 14 amino acids. The CDR3 is CASSLWRGSGELFF. The CDR3 nucleotides read TGTGCCAGCAGCTTATGGCGGGGATCCGGGGAGCTGTTTTTT.

The V call is TRBV5-1, the J call TRBJ2-1, with 7 bases aligning to TRBD1. Looked up from germline, CDR1 is SGHRS and CDR2 is YFSETQ. This CDR3 has 15 residues. V was pared by 9 bases and J by 3 bases, with 12 bases of the junction left unmatched. The CDR3 loop is CATAPGTDNYNEQFF. The CDR3 DNA follows: TGCGCCACCGCCCCCGGGACAGATAACTACAATGAGCAGTTCTTC.

The chain uses TRBV28 and TRBJ2-7; 9 bases agree with TRBD2. V shed 6 bases, J shed 0 bases, and the junction held 6 bases outside the gene matches. The CDR3 covers 15 residues. Per the germline V gene, CDR1 is MDHEN and CDR2 is SYDVKM. This CDR3 reads CASRGRTSDSYEQYF. The CDR3 region has the DNA TGTGCCAGCAGGGGGCGGACTAGCGACTCCTACGAGCAGTACTTC.

The chain couples TRBV15 to TRBJ2-7; the D gene is possibly TRBD1 (6 bases). The germline CDR1 and CDR2 sequences are LNHNV and YYDKDF (reference sequence). The CDR3 sequence is 16 residues long. V shed 2 bases and J shed 0 bases, with 14 bases lying between them. The chain's CDR3 is CATSRKNRARSYEQYF. The CDR3 DNA reads TGTGCCACCAGCAGAAAAAACAGGGCCCGCTCCTACGAGCAGTACTTC.